By frequency, the clone carrying this TCR beta chain registers medium-sized (0.01 to 0.1%). Its antigen is currently unknown. The data stem from a study of CD8 T cells in cerebrospinal fluid in Alzheimer's disease. The overall study: Plate-based nested PCR sequencing and droplet-based sequencing measured CSF T cell clonal expansion.

TCRdb re-called the 10x single-cell sequencing reads and shows each CDR3 protein once, DNA omitted. The sample includes over 1,000 distinct CDR3 sequences. Study outcomes and limitations: Finding EBV-specific TCRs in cerebrospinal fluid does not show EBV causes Alzheimer's disease. EBV-specific clones showed no enrichment in Alzheimer's patients and were not the top expanded clones.

Germline V lookup: CDR1 SGHRS, CDR2 YFSETQ. The CDR3 is 14 amino acids. Material for sequencing was cerebrospinal fluid. The receptor comes from a human donor in good health. The chain is built from TRBV5-1 and TRBJ2-7; TCRdb's D call, TRBD2, is unchecked because there is no DNA. CDR3 protein: CASSFSGASYEQYF.